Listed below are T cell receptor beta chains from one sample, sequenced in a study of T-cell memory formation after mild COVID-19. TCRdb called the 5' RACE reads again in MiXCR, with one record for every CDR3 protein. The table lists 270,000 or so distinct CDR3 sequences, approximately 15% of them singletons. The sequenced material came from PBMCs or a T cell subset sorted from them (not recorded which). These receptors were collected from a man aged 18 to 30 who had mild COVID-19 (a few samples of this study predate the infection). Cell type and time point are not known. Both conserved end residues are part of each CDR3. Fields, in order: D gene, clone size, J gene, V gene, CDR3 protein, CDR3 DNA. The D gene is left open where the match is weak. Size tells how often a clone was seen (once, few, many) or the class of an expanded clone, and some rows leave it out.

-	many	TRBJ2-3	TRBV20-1	CSARAGGTDTQYF	TGCAGTGCGAGGGCTGGAGGGACAGATACGCAGTATTTT
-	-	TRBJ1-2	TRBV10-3	CAISVRGSYGYTF	TGTGCCATCAGTGTCAGGGGATCCTATGGCTACACCTTC
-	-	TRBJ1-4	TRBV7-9	CASSSGRSVEKLFF	TGTGCCAGCAGCTCGGGACGGAGCGTTGAAAAACTGTTTTTT
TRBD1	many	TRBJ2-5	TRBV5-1	CASSNRGETQYF	TGCGCCAGCAGCAACAGGGGAGAGACCCAGTACTTC
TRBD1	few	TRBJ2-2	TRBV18	CASSRTGTGDTGELFF	TGTGCCAGCTCACGTACCGGGACAGGGGACACCGGGGAGCTGTTTTTT
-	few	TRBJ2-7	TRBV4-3	CASSQDTGSSYEQYF	TGCGCCAGCAGCCAAGACACGGGGAGCTCCTACGAGCAGTACTTC
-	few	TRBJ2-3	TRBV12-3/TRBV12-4	CASSKTLDTQYF	TGTGCCAGCAGTAAGACTCTGGATACGCAGTATTTT
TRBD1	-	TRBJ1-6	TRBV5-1	CASSGQGIGSPLHF	TGCGCCAGCAGCGGACAGGGGATTGGGTCACCCCTCCACTTT
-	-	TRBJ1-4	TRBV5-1	CASRRGGDEKLFF	TGCGCCAGCCGAAGGGGGGGGGACGAAAAACTGTTTTTT
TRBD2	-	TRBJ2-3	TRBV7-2	CASSVTPRSGGTDTQYF	TGTGCCAGCAGCGTCACGCCACGGAGCGGGGGCACAGATACGCAGTATTTT
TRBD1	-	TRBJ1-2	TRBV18	CASNRQGDYGYTF	TGTGCCAGCAACCGACAGGGGGACTATGGCTACACCTTC
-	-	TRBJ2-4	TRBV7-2	CASTASGSWGRKNIQYF	TGTGCCAGCACCGCCTCGGGGTCATGGGGCCGGAAAAACATTCAGTACTTC
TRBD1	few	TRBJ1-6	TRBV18	CASSRRGGQLNSPLHF	TGTGCCAGCTCACGGCGAGGGGGACAGTTAAATTCACCCCTCCACTTT
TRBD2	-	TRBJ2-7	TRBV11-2	CASSLMRSGGPRYEQYF	TGTGCCAGCAGCTTAATGAGGAGCGGGGGGCCACGGTACGAGCAGTACTTC
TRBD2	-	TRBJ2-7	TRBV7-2	CASSLPIAGVLSYEQYF	TGTGCCAGCAGCTTACCTATAGCGGGGGTACTCTCCTACGAGCAGTACTTC
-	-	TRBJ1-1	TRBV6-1	CASSSTYTSTEAFF	TGTGCCAGCAGTTCGACGTATACATCGACTGAAGCTTTCTTT
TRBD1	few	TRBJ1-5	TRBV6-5	CASSPRTGSNQPQHF	TGTGCCAGCAGTCCCCGGACAGGGAGCAATCAGCCCCAGCATTTT
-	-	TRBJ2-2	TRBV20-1	CSAKGLFTGELFF	TGCAGTGCTAAAGGGCTCTTTACCGGGGAGCTGTTTTTT
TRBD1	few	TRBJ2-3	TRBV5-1	CASSYRTGGYPSTDTQYF	TGCGCCAGCAGCTATCGGACAGGGGGGTACCCTAGCACAGATACGCAGTATTTT
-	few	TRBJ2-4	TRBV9	CASSVEGFPKNIQYF	TGTGCCAGCAGCGTTGAGGGATTCCCCAAAAACATTCAGTACTTC
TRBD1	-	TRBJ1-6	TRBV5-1	CASSSVGQGLISPLHF	TGCGCCAGCAGCTCGGTGGGACAGGGCCTAATTTCACCCCTCCACTTT
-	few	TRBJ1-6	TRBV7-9	CASSLNLNSPLHF	TGTGCCAGCAGCTTAAACCTTAATTCACCCCTCCACTTT
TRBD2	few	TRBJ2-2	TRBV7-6	CASSLSRGGNTGELFF	TGTGCCAGCAGCTTAAGTCGGGGGGGGAACACCGGGGAGCTGTTTTTT
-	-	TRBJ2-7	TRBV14	CASSRQGYPYEQYF	TGTGCCAGCAGCCGGCAGGGGTACCCCTACGAGCAGTACTTC
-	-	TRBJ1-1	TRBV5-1	CASSWADRPTEAFF	TGCGCCAGCAGCTGGGCTGACAGACCGACTGAAGCTTTCTTT
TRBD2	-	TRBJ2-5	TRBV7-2	CASSLQRGVETQYF	TGTGCCAGCAGCTTACAGCGGGGCGTGGAGACCCAGTACTTC
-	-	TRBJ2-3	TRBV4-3	CASSQVGAASTYTQYF	TGCGCCAGCAGCCAAGTTGGGGCGGCTAGCACATATACGCAGTATTTT
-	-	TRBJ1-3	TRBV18	CASSSGLLGNTIYF	TGTGCCAGCTCATCAGGTCTCCTTGGAAACACCATATATTTT
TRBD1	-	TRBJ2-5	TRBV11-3	CASSSTGQGGQETQYF	TGTGCCAGCAGCTCTACGGGACAGGGAGGGCAAGAGACCCAGTACTTC
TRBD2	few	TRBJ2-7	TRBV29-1	CSVERAGETIVNEQYF	TGCAGCGTTGAACGCGCGGGGGAGACCATTGTCAACGAGCAGTACTTC
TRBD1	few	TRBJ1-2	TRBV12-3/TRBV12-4	CASSRGQGANYGYTF	TGTGCCAGCAGTCGAGGACAGGGAGCTAACTATGGCTACACCTTC
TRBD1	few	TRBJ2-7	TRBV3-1	CASSQGGTGVGQYF	TGTGCCAGCAGCCAAGGTGGGACAGGGGTAGGGCAGTACTTC
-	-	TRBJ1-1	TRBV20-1	CSATEGNTEAFF	TGCAGTGCCACCGAGGGGAACACTGAAGCTTTCTTT
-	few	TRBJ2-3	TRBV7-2	CASSLGPLTDTQYF	TGTGCCAGCAGCTTAGGTCCACTCACAGATACGCAGTATTTT
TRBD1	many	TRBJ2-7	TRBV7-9	CASSLSDRVSEQYF	TGTGCCAGCAGCTTGTCCGACAGGGTTTCCGAGCAGTACTTC
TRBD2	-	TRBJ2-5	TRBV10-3	CAISEVGTSGGQETQYF	TGTGCCATCAGTGAGGTGGGGACTAGCGGGGGTCAAGAGACCCAGTACTTC
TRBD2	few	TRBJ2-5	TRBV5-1	CASSLGTSGGSETQYF	TGCGCCAGCAGCTTGGGGACTAGCGGGGGATCGGAGACCCAGTACTTC
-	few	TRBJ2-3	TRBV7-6	CASSLTDLWTEADTQYF	TGTGCCAGCAGCTTAACCGACCTCTGGACAGAAGCCGATACGCAGTATTTT
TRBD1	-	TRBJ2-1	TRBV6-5	CASTPTGYNEQFF	TGTGCCAGCACCCCGACAGGGTACAATGAGCAGTTCTTC
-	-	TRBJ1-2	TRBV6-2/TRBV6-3	CASRNPGNYGYTF	TGTGCCAGCAGAAATCCAGGGAACTATGGCTACACCTTC
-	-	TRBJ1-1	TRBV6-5	CASSYVSSTTEAFF	TGTGCCAGCAGTTACGTCAGTTCCACCACTGAAGCTTTCTTT
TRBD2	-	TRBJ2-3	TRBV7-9	CASSSWTSAEATQYF	TGTGCCAGCAGCTCGTGGACTAGCGCGGAGGCTACGCAGTATTTT
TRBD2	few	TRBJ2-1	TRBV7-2	CASSASGGPNEQFF	TGTGCCAGCAGCGCTAGCGGGGGTCCCAATGAGCAGTTCTTC
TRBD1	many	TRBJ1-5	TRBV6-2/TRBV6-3	CASSPGQGPSNQPQHF	TGTGCCAGCAGCCCCGGACAGGGCCCTAGCAATCAGCCCCAGCATTTT
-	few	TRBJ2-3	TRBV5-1	CASSLVPGGADTQYF	TGCGCCAGCAGCTTGGTACCTGGTGGGGCAGATACGCAGTATTTT
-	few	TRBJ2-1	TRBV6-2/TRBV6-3	CASSYSMSGTREGVEQFF	TGTGCCAGCAGTTACTCGATGTCAGGTACCCGGGAAGGGGTTGAGCAGTTCTTC
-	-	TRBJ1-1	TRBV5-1	CASSPGQTGTEAFF	TGCGCCAGCAGCCCCGGGCAGACGGGGACTGAAGCTTTCTTT
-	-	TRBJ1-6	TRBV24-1	CATSEDSPLHF	TGTGCCACCAGTGAGGATTCACCCCTCCACTTT
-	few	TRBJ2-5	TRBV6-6	CASSYSFSPSDKTQYF	TGTGCCAGCAGTTACTCGTTCAGCCCCTCCGACAAGACCCAGTACTTC
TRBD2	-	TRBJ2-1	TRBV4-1	CASSQLAGGLGEQFF	TGCGCCAGCAGCCAACTAGCGGGGGGGCTGGGTGAGCAGTTCTTC
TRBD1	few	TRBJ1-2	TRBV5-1	CASSITGDYGYTF	TGCGCCAGCAGTATTACAGGGGACTATGGCTACACCTTC
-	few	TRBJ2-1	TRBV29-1	CSASPASYNEQFF	TGCAGCGCTTCCCCCGCCAGCTACAATGAGCAGTTCTTC
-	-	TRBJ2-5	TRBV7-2	CASSSLLFGSGTQYF	TGTGCCAGCAGCTCGCTCCTATTCGGAAGTGGGACCCAGTACTTC
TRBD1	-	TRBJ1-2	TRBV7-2	CASSPVPRTGKSYGYTF	TGTGCCAGCAGCCCAGTTCCAAGGACAGGGAAGAGCTATGGCTACACCTTC
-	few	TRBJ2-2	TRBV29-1	CSVVGTGELFF	TGCAGCGTAGTTGGCACCGGGGAGCTGTTTTTT
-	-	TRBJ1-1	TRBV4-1	CASSQGATGGTEAFF	TGCGCCAGCAGCCAGGGAGCCACAGGCGGAACTGAAGCTTTCTTT
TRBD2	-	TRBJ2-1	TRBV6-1	CASRGLTSGDYNEQFF	TGTGCCAGCAGGGGACTGACTAGCGGGGACTACAATGAGCAGTTCTTC
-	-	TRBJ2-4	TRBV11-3	CASSWRGENIQYF	TGTGCCAGCTCTTGGCGGGGTGAAAACATTCAGTACTTC
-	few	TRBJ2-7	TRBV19	CASSMQGGEQYF	TGTGCCAGTAGTATGCAGGGGGGCGAGCAGTACTTC